These 22 T cell receptor beta chains were sequenced from one sample in a study of early T cells in non-severe SARS-CoV-2 infection. MiXCR, applied by TCRdb to the 5' RACE reads, yields one record per CDR3 protein. The table includes roughly 80,000 distinct CDR3 sequences, about 6.5% detected once. The sample taken for sequencing was whole blood. The receptors derive from an adult who was a healthcare worker with PCR-confirmed SARS-CoV-2 infection or an uninfected control (not recorded which).

The chain is built from TRBV6-1 and TRBJ1-6; a possible D gene is TRBD1 (5 bases). In germline, CDR1 is MNHNS, CDR2 SASEGT. Deletions cut 10 bases from V and 7 bases from J, with 11 bases between. The CDR3 sequence is 12 residues long. CDR3 sequence: CAIGTTNSPLHF. CDR3 DNA: TGTGCCATCGGGACGACCAATTCACCCCTCCACTTT.

This clonotype has ten or more counts. V is TRBV7-8 and J is TRBJ2-3; perhaps TRBD1 as D (6 bases). The V end was cut by 3 bases, the J end by 2 bases, with 12 bases between. CDR1 and CDR2 from the germline V gene are SGHVS and FQNEAQ. This CDR3 region has 15 residues. For the CDR3, the DNA is TGTGCCAGCAGCTTGAACCTGGGGGCCACAGATACGCAGTATTTT. It encodes CASSLNLGATDTQYF.

This clonotype was seen ten or more times. The rearrangement links TRBV29-1 to TRBJ2-5, with TRBD1 matching over 8 bases. This CDR3 spans 11 amino acids. Germline assignment: CDR1 SQVTM and CDR2 ANQGSEA. V lost 7 bases to trimming and J lost 4 bases; unmatched junction nucleotides: 2. CDR3 amino acids: CSGQGAETQYF. In nucleotides, the CDR3 is TGCAGCGGGCAGGGGGCAGAGACCCAGTACTTC.

The rearrangement links TRBV19 to TRBJ2-1; D may be TRBD1 (6 bases). CDR1 and CDR2 from the germline V gene are LNHDA and SQIVND (reference sequence). Trimming cost V 8 bases and J 4 bases, with 12 bases left between them. There are 13 residues in the CDR3. DNA of the CDR3: TGTGCCAGTTCCGGACAGAAATACAATGAGCAGTTCTTC. The encoded protein is CASSGQKYNEQFF.

This clonotype came up many times. The chain combines TRBV18 with TRBJ1-5; 7 nucleotides align to TRBD1. Germline V CDR1 and CDR2: KGHSH, LQKENI. V gave up 2 bases and J gave up 7 bases; unmatched junction bases: 8. The CDR3 spans 15 residues. The CDR3 nucleotides read TGTGCCAGCTCACCAGGCAGGGGGTACGGACAGCCCCAGCATTTT. Residues: CASSPGRGYGQPQHF.

This clonotype was observed a few times. The chain is built from TRBV10-2 and TRBJ2-2; 8 positions agree with TRBD2. V lost 6 bases to trimming and J lost 1 base; unmatched junction nucleotides: 16. Per germline, CDR1 WSHSY and CDR2 SAAADI. CDR3 length equals 19 residues. CDR3 coding DNA: TGCGCCAGCAGGCACTCGGGCGGGCGGAGCGGGGGGAACACCGGGGAGCTGTTTTTT. Encoded protein: CASRHSGGRSGGNTGELFF.

In its sample, this clonotype was seen many times. The V call is TRBV20-1, the J call TRBJ2-3, with D perhaps assigned TRBD1 or TRBD2 (5 bases each). V dropped 0 bases and J dropped 4 bases, with 11 bases sitting between them. CDR3 length equals 14 residues. Germline V gene data show CDR1 as DFQATT and CDR2 as SNEGSKA (reference sequence). The CDR3 region is CSARDLRGADTQYF. In DNA form, the CDR3 reads TGCAGTGCTAGAGATCTGAGGGGAGCAGATACGCAGTATTTT.

This clonotype was observed a few times. The CDR3 DNA follows: TGCGCCAGCAGCTTGGGATCCTTGCCTGGGGCAGAGACCCAGTACTTC. Encoded protein: CASSLGSLPGAETQYF. The V and J genes are TRBV5-1 and TRBJ2-5; maybe TRBD1 (5 bases). Germline assignment: CDR1 SGHRS and CDR2 YFSETQ. There are 16 residues in the CDR3. V lost 0 bases to trimming and J lost 4 bases, with 16 bases between them.

This clonotype showed up just a few times. The genes are TRBV18 and TRBJ1-6; D unresolved. The CDR3 is 13 residues long. The V end was cut by 2 bases, the J end by 8 bases, with 7 bases between. The V gene's germline CDR1 is KGHSH and CDR2 LQKENI. CDR3 sequence (DNA): TGTGCCAGCTCACCAGACCTTGATTCACCCCTCCACTTT. As protein: CASSPDLDSPLHF. The full variable domain, rest sourced from reference TRBV18 and TRBJ1-6, is NAGVMQNPRHLVRRRGQEARLRCSPMKGHSHVYWYRQLPEEGLKFMVYLQKENIIDESGMPKERFSAEFPKEGPSILRIQQVVRGDSAAYFCASSPDLDSPLHFGNGTRLTVT.

Note on this clonotype: The conserved phenylalanine or tryptophan is not found at the CDR3 terminus, so this likely reflects a read error. The chain carries TRBV5-1 and TRBJ2-7, with D possibly called TRBD1 or TRBD2 (5 bases each). The V end lost 2 bases, the J end lost 3 bases, and 12 bases lay between the germline ends. The CDR3 is made up of 14 amino acids. Per the germline V gene, CDR1 is SGHRS and CDR2 is YFSETQ. CDR3 DNA: TGCGCCAGCAGCTTCGGGACCGTTAACTACGAGCAGTACTCC. This codes for CASSFGTVNYEQYS.

This clonotype was seen a few times. This chain joins TRBV20-1 and TRBJ1-5; 8 nucleotides align to TRBD1. CDR3 length: 14 amino acids. Trimming at V came to 4 bases and at J to 5 bases, leaving 7 bases not matched to a gene. The germline V gene encodes CDR1 DFQATT and CDR2 SNEGSKA (reference sequence). The CDR3 DNA reads TGCAGTGCTACCAAACAGGGGGTGGATCAGCCCCAGCATTTT. It translates to CSATKQGVDQPQHF.

This clonotype was seen only a few times. This rearrangement joins TRBV6-5 to TRBJ1-6; a weak D match, TRBD1 (5 bases). Deletions cut 2 bases from V and 2 bases from J, with 7 bases between. Germline CDR1 MNHEY, CDR2 SVGAGI. This CDR3 comprises 15 residues. The CDR3 loop is CASSYEGTYNSPLHF. The CDR3 nucleotides are TGTGCCAGCAGTTACGAGGGGACCTATAATTCACCCCTCCACTTT.

This clonotype was observed a handful of times. The rearrangement joins TRBV6-5 to TRBJ2-7; D may be TRBD2 (6 bases). The ends were cut back, 6 bases at V and 0 bases at J, with 18 bases in the middle. This CDR3 is built from 16 residues. The V gene's germline CDR1 is MNHEY and CDR2 SVGAGI. This CDR3 is CASSPRQRVLSYEQYF. The CDR3 DNA is TGTGCCAGCAGCCCCCGGCAGCGGGTCCTCTCCTACGAGCAGTACTTC.

This clonotype is medium-sized (0.01 to 0.1%) by share. The rearrangement links TRBV9 to TRBJ2-1; 8 nucleotides match TRBD2. The J segment lost 9 bases and the V segment lost 0 bases, leaving 11 bases of the junction unmatched. The CDR3 extends over 16 amino acids. CDR1 and CDR2 (germline): SGDLS, YYNGEE. The CDR3 DNA reads TGTGCCAGCAGCGTAGGAGCGGGAGCCCTGTTGGGTGAGCAGTTCTTC. Translating gives CASSVGAGALLGEQFF.

The chain is built from TRBV6-5 and TRBJ2-1, with D maybe TRBD1 (6 bases). CDR1 and CDR2 (germline): MNHEY, SVGAGI. The V gene lost 2 bases and the J gene lost 0 bases, with 8 bases spanning the gap. The CDR3 has 15 amino acids. CDR3 coding DNA: TGTGCCAGCAGTTACAGGGGGAGCTCCTACAATGAGCAGTTCTTC. Translating gives CASSYRGSSYNEQFF.

This rearrangement joins TRBV11-2 to TRBJ2-7; D unclear. V was cut by 6 bases and J by 6 bases, with 15 bases left in between. The CDR3 consists of 13 residues. Per germline, CDR1 SGHAT and CDR2 FQNNGV. CDR3 sequence (DNA): TGTGCCAGCAGATCTGGAACACCGGGCGAGCAGTACTTC. Its protein product is CASRSGTPGEQYF.

The gene calls are TRBV12-3 or TRBV12-4 and TRBJ2-1; D is possibly TRBD2 (6 bases). V lost 5 bases, J lost 0 bases, and 11 bases lay in between. This CDR3 region has 15 residues. The CDR3 sequence: CASSSYSGSYNEQFF. The CDR3 bases are TGTGCCAGCAGTAGCTATAGCGGCTCCTACAATGAGCAGTTCTTC.

This clonotype has a handful of counts. The chain joins TRBV12-5 to TRBJ2-5, with unresolved D. Trimming took off 7 bases at V and 1 base at J, with 13 bases between the two ends. This CDR3 has 14 residues. Germline V gives CDR1 LGHNT, CDR2 FRNRAP. The CDR3 DNA sequence: TGTGCTAGTGCCCTTGGGCGCTCCCAAGAGACCCAGTACTTC. Protein sequence: CASALGRSQETQYF.

The chain couples TRBV19 to TRBJ2-1; 11 positions agree with TRBD2. CDR3 length equals 16 residues. The ends lost 9 bases at V and 4 bases at J; junction bases unmatched: 11. Germline assignment: CDR1 LNHDA and CDR2 SQIVND (reference sequence). The CDR3 loop reads CASGTSGLNRYNEQFF. The CDR3 coding sequence is TGTGCCAGCGGGACTAGCGGCCTAAACAGATACAATGAGCAGTTCTTC.

Many counts were recorded for this clonotype. The rearrangement joins TRBV29-1 to TRBJ2-2; 8 positions agree with TRBD1. Germline V gives CDR1 SQVTM, CDR2 ANQGSEA. The CDR3 is 16 amino acids. J was trimmed by 0 bases and V by 3 bases; bases with no gene match: 6. DNA for the CDR3: TGCAGCGTTGACGTCGGGACAGGTTCGAACACCGGGGAGCTGTTTTTT. Protein sequence: CSVDVGTGSNTGELFF.

This clonotype occurred a few times. V is TRBV5-1 and J is TRBJ1-1; D might be TRBD1 (5 bases). CDR1 is SGHRS, CDR2 YFSETQ, per germline. This CDR3 has 14 amino acids. Trimming cost V 2 bases and J 1 base, with 9 bases left between them. CDR3 DNA sequence: TGCGCCAGCAGCTTACAGGCCACGAACACTGAAGCTTTCTTT. Amino acids: CASSLQATNTEAFF. Together with reference TRBV5-1 and TRBJ1-1, the CDR3 gives the full variable domain: KAGVTQTPRYLIKTRGQQVTLSCSPISGHRSVSWYQQTPGQGLQFLFEYFSETQRNKGNFPGRFSGRQFSNSRSEMNVSTLELGDSALYLCASSLQATNTEAFFGQGTRLTVV.

This clonotype was detected many times. The V gene is TRBV28, the J gene TRBJ2-1; D ambiguous. Trimming took 2 bases from V and 9 from J, leaving 11 bases between them. Germline V lookup: CDR1 MDHEN, CDR2 SYDVKM. The CDR3 is 13 residues long. The CDR3 sequence is CASSLLLKGEQFF. CDR3 in DNA: TGTGCCAGCAGTTTACTCCTTAAGGGTGAGCAGTTCTTC.